This TCR beta chain was captured in a study of memory CD4+ T cells and cytomegalovirus serostatus. Study overall: Donors were healthy Belgian adults, 8 to 10 CMV seropositive and around 24 seronegative.

Authors' data handling: After removing out-of-frame reads, over 2 million distinct TCRbeta sequences remained. Produced via immunoSEQ multiplex PCR; TCRdb's table is partial and in-frame only. D and trimming come from the DNA, and the V and J calls and clone size come from that table. The data show roughly 60,000 clones, roughly 81% seen once. The sort gate was single viable CD3+CD4+CD8-CD45RO+ cells for memory CD4+ T cells. The CDR3 spans 15 residues. V was shortened by 6 bases and J by 0 bases, with 14 bases between the two germline ends. The V gene's germline CDR1 is MNHEY and CDR2 SVGAGI. The study, taken as a whole, reports: About two fifths of the roughly 150 known CMV-associated TCRbeta sequences appeared in CD4+ memory.

In the case of this clone: Its antigen is currently unknown.

The specimen sequenced was memory CD4+ T cells from blood. This TCR derives from an adult in good health and CMV-seronegative. The chain employs TRBV6-5 and TRBJ1-1; D may be TRBD1 (6 bases). DNA of the CDR3: TGTGCCAGCAGCGGTTGGACAGCCATGAACACTGAAGCTTTCTTT. Translation gives CASSGWTAMNTEAFF.